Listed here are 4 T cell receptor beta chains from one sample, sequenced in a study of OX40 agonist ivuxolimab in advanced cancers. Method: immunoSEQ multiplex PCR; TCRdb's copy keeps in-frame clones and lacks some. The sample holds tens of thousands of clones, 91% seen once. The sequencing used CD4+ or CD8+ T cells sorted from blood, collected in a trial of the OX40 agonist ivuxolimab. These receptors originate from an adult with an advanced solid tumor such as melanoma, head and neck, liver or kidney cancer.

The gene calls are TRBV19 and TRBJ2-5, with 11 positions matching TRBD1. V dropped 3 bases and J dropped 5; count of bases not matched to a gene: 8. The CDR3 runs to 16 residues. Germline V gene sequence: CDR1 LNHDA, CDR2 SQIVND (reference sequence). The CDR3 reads CASSMGQGETRETQYF. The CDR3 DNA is TGTGCCAGTAGTATGGGACAGGGGGAGACCAGGGAGACCCAGTACTTC.

This chain's CDR3 is CASSRTSGRFNEQFF. Written as DNA, the CDR3 is TGTGCCAGCAGTCGTACTAGCGGGAGGTTCAATGAGCAGTTCTTC. This chain joins TRBV6-5 and TRBJ2-1; 12 bases fit TRBD2. Germline trimming cut 5 bases from V and 6 bases from J; bases unmatched to any gene: 5. Per germline, CDR1 MNHEY and CDR2 SVGAGI. The CDR3 is 15 amino acids.

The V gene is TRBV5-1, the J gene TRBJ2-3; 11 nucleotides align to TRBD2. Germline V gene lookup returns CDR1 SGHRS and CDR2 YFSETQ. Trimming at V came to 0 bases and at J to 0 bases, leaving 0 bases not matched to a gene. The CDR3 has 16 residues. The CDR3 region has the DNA TGCGCCAGCAGCTTGGCTAGCGGGGGGAGCACAGATACGCAGTATTTT. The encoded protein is CASSLASGGSTDTQYF.

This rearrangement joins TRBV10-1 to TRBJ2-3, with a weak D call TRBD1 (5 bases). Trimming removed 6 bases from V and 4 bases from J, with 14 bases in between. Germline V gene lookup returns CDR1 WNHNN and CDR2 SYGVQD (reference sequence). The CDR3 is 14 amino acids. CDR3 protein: CASRAGPWSDTQYF. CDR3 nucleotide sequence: TGCGCCAGCAGGGCAGGGCCTTGGTCAGATACGCAGTATTTT.